Reported below is one TCR beta chain. This entry is derived from a study of cytomegalovirus exposure and HLA in healthy donors. The primer mix had 60 Vbeta and 13 Jbeta primers. Here immunoSEQ multiplex PCR was the method, and the copy in TCRdb shows in-frame clones only, minus some. The sample contains 160,000 or so clones, roughly 80% of which appear only once. Germline V CDR1 and CDR2: SGHRS, YFSETQ. CDR3 length equals 15 residues. V lost 0 bases and J 6 bases, leaving 14 bases between the germline ends. The chain links TRBV5-1 to TRBJ2-3; the D gene is possibly TRBD1 (6 bases). Material: PBMCs. The clonotype was recovered from a woman between 45 and 60 years old in good health and CMV-seropositive. Here the CDR3 reads CASSLDGQRGDTQYF. CDR3 bases: TGCGCCAGCAGCTTGGATGGACAGAGGGGGGATACGCAGTATTTT.